The next 20 T cell receptor beta chains were all read from a single sample in a study of T cell changes during pregnancy in multiple sclerosis. This table comes from immunoSEQ multiplex PCR, and its TCRdb copy is limited to in-frame clones, with some not included. The top ten hold about 12% of the sample, which has 39,000 or so clones, 80% to 95% seen once. The input for sequencing was CD8+ T cells from peripheral blood mononuclear cells, taken after pregnancy. The receptors here all came from a female donor with multiple sclerosis, enrolled in a pregnancy study.

CDR3 protein: CASSLGVSGGYNEQFF. The DNA of the CDR3 is TGTGCCAGCAGCTTAGGTGTTAGCGGGGGCTACAATGAGCAGTTCTTC. This sequence joins TRBV7-7 and TRBJ2-1; the match to TRBD2 covers 9 bases. The CDR3 has 16 residues. The V and J ends lost 1 base and 3 bases, in that order; junction bases with no gene match: 4. The germline V gene has CDR1 SSHAT and CDR2 FNYEAQ (reference sequence).

The rearrangement uses TRBV2 and TRBJ2-1; perhaps TRBD2 as D (6 bases). CDR1 is SNHLY, CDR2 FYNNEI, per germline. Trimming pared 8 bases from V and 6 bases from J, leaving 8 bases between. The CDR3 spans 11 residues. The CDR3 nucleotides read TGTGCCAGCGGGGGGACCAATGAGCAGTTCTTC. Protein: CASGGTNEQFF.

The chain has TRBV28 and TRBJ1-5; 8 positions agree with TRBD1. This CDR3 is 14 amino acids long. Germline V gene data show CDR1 as MDHEN and CDR2 as SYDVKM. The V segment lost 5 bases and the J segment 4 bases; nucleotides outside the gene matches: 4. CDR3 sequence (DNA): TGTGCCAGCAGTCCAGGGGGCTGGAATCAGCCCCAGCATTTT. Amino acids: CASSPGGWNQPQHF. The full variable domain, in which reference TRBV28 and TRBJ1-5 provide the parts outside the CDR3, is DVKVTQSSRYLVKRTGEKVFLECVQDMDHENMFWYRQDPGLGLRLIYFSYDVKMKEKGDIPEGYSVSREKKERFSLILESASTNQTSMYLCASSPGGWNQPQHFGDGTRLSIL.

The chain is built from TRBV27 and TRBJ2-7, with TRBD1 matching over 7 bases. Germline V gene data show CDR1 as MNHEY and CDR2 as SMNVEV (reference sequence). V dropped 6 bases and J dropped 2; count of bases not matched to a gene: 10. The CDR3 totals 15 residues. The CDR3 bases are TGTGCCAGCAGGAAACCGGGACAGAGAACCTACGAGCAGTACTTC. Its protein product is CASRKPGQRTYEQYF.

The chain combines TRBV9 with TRBJ1-5, with 11 nucleotides matching TRBD1. The CDR3 is 14 residues long. V shed 3 bases and J 6 bases; nucleotides not matched to a gene: 2. Germline CDR1 is SGDLS and CDR2 is YYNGEE. CDR3 nucleotides: TGTGCCAGCAGCGAGGGGACAGGGGGTCAGCCCCAGCATTTT. The encoded protein is CASSEGTGGQPQHF.

This rearrangement joins TRBV19 to TRBJ1-2; 8 bases are shared with TRBD1. With 7 bases clipped from V and 6 bases from J, the junction kept 7 bases outside the gene matches. The CDR3 is made up of 13 amino acids. Germline assignment: CDR1 LNHDA and CDR2 SQIVND (reference sequence). In DNA form, the CDR3 reads TGTGCCAGTACCGGACAGGGACCTCATGGCTACACCTTC. It translates to CASTGQGPHGYTF.

The chain joins TRBV28 to TRBJ1-1, with TRBD1 as a possible D gene (5 bases). This CDR3 has 14 residues. Germline V gene data show CDR1 as MDHEN and CDR2 as SYDVKM. Trimming left V 6 bases short and J 0 bases short, with 11 bases between. The CDR3 sequence: CASSHRSMNTEAFF. The CDR3 bases are TGTGCCAGCAGCCACAGGAGTATGAACACTGAAGCTTTCTTT.

The chain couples TRBV7-8 to TRBJ1-4, with 10 bases identical to TRBD1. The germline gives CDR1 SGHVS, CDR2 FQNEAQ. The V and J ends lost 4 bases and 10 bases, in that order; junction bases with no gene match: 6. This CDR3 region has 14 residues. Written as DNA, the CDR3 is TGTGCCAGCAGCTCACGGGACAGGGGTCGAAAACTGTTTTTT. Translation: CASSSRDRGRKLFF.

V gene TRBV4-1 combines with J gene TRBJ1-1, with TRBD1 matching over 7 bases. The CDR3 runs to 15 residues. The ends lost 0 bases at V and 7 bases at J; junction bases unmatched: 8. Germline V CDR1 and CDR2: MGHRA, YSYEKL. The DNA for the CDR3 is TGCGCCAGCAGCCAAGATAGTTTCGGACAGGTTGAAGCTTTCTTT. This translates into CASSQDSFGQVEAFF.

This clone came up once. This sequence joins TRBV4-1 and TRBJ1-5, with a tentative D call TRBD1 (6 bases). This CDR3 comprises 14 residues. Germline V gene data show CDR1 as MGHRA and CDR2 as YSYEKL. With 3 bases removed from V and 7 bases from J, the gap between germline ends came to 13 bases. The CDR3 DNA sequence: TGCGCCAGCAGCCAGGACAGAGAGGGGCAGCCCCAGCATTTT. Protein sequence: CASSQDREGQPQHF.

V and J are TRBV6-5 and TRBJ2-1; 8 nucleotides align to TRBD2. CDR3 length: 14 amino acids. Trimming at V came to 2 bases and at J to 4 bases, leaving 1 base not matched to a gene. The germline V gene encodes CDR1 MNHEY and CDR2 SVGAGI. CDR3 region: CASSYEREYNEQFF. CDR3 in DNA: TGTGCCAGCAGTTACGAGCGGGAGTACAATGAGCAGTTCTTC.

The chain is built from TRBV27 and TRBJ2-7; 10 bases map to TRBD1. Trimming removed 6 bases from V and 2 bases from J; junction bases left unmatched: 7. Germline CDR1 and CDR2: MNHEY and SMNVEV (reference sequence). The CDR3 covers 15 residues. The CDR3 coding sequence is TGTGCCAGCAGACGCGAGGGACAGGGGACCTACGAGCAGTACTTC. Protein product: CASRREGQGTYEQYF.

By share, this clone ranks as medium-sized. CDR3 nucleotides: TGTGCCAGCAGTTTACTACTCTCTGGGAATGAGCAGTTCTTC. This translates into CASSLLLSGNEQFF. J is TRBJ2-1 and V is TRBV6-5; D is uncertain. The CDR3 totals 14 residues. Trimming removed 4 bases from V and 7 bases from J, with 14 bases in between. Per germline, CDR1 MNHEY and CDR2 SVGAGI.

J is TRBJ1-2 and V is TRBV6-6; D is possibly TRBD1 (6 bases). Trimming removed 5 bases from V and 5 bases from J, with 18 bases in between. Looked up from germline, CDR1 is MNHNY and CDR2 is SVGAGI (reference sequence). The CDR3 has 15 amino acids. The CDR3 loop is CASSRLQGERYGYTF. For the CDR3, the DNA is TGTGCCAGCAGTCGATTACAGGGTGAGAGGTATGGCTACACCTTC.

This chain uses TRBV11-2 with TRBJ2-3, with D uncertain. The germline V and J ends were trimmed by 4 bases and 3 bases, with 8 bases remaining between them. Germline CDR1 and CDR2: SGHAT and FQNNGV. This CDR3 region has 13 residues. The CDR3 protein is CASSSIATDTQYF. CDR3 nucleotides: TGTGCCAGCAGCTCCATCGCGACAGATACGCAGTATTTT.

This chain connects TRBV28 to TRBJ1-2; D is perhaps TRBD1 (6 bases). The CDR3 totals 16 residues. V was cut by 5 bases and J by 6 bases, with 22 bases left in between. In germline, CDR1 is MDHEN, CDR2 SYDVKM. DNA for the CDR3: TGTGCCAGCAGTCGGAAGAGGGCGGGGGGCTGGGATGGCTACACCTTC. As protein: CASSRKRAGGWDGYTF.

This chain uses TRBV27 with TRBJ1-2; D might be TRBD1 (6 bases). Germline CDR1 and CDR2: MNHEY and SMNVEV (reference sequence). The CDR3 runs to 13 residues. Trimming took 5 bases from V and 3 from J, leaving 10 bases between them. The CDR3 loop is CASSGRGYYGYTF. The DNA of the CDR3 is TGTGCCAGCAGTGGCAGGGGATACTATGGCTACACCTTC.

This rearrangement joins TRBV28 to TRBJ2-1, with a possible D match to TRBD1 (5 bases). Germline assignment: CDR1 MDHEN and CDR2 SYDVKM. This CDR3 contains 11 residues. Trimming removed 5 bases from V and 10 bases from J, with 9 bases in between. The CDR3 reads CASSRTTEQFF. CDR3 nucleotides: TGTGCCAGCAGTCGGACAACCGAGCAGTTCTTC.

The V call is TRBV27, the J call TRBJ2-7, with TRBD1 matching over 7 bases. This CDR3 contains 16 residues. Germline CDR1 is MNHEY and CDR2 is SMNVEV (reference sequence). Losses at the gene ends were 5 bases for V and 3 bases for J; bases not matched to a gene: 13. This CDR3 is CASSPSKGDRDYEQYF. The DNA for the CDR3 is TGTGCCAGCAGTCCCTCTAAGGGGGACAGAGACTACGAGCAGTACTTC.

The chain links TRBV7-9 to TRBJ1-1; possible D gene TRBD1, 5 bases. Germline-derived CDR1 and CDR2 are SEHNR and FQNEAQ (reference sequence). The CDR3 loop spans 11 amino acids. The ends were cut back, 3 bases at V and 10 bases at J, with 9 bases in the middle. CDR3 nucleotides: TGTGCCAGCAGCTTTGGACATACAGCTTTCTTT. This gives the protein CASSFGHTAFF.